The 16 T cell receptor beta chains below all came from one sample that was sequenced in a study of neurological immune-mediated disorders. From the 5' RACE reads, TCRdb called clonotypes with MiXCR, one entry per CDR3 protein. The sample consists of more than 25,000 distinct CDR3 sequences, under 30% of them appearing once. Sequencing used CD4+ T cells from blood. The receptors derive from a man over 45 with HTLV-1-associated myelopathy (HAM/TSP).

This clonotype was recorded at least ten times. The V call is TRBV24-1, the J call TRBJ2-7, with TRBD1 identical over 9 bases. V was clipped by 4 bases and J by 5 bases; unmatched bases: 8. The CDR3 contains 15 residues. Germline V gene lookup returns CDR1 KGHDR and CDR2 SFDVKD. The CDR3 DNA sequence: TGTGCCACCAGTGACGGCGGGACAGGGAACCACGAGCAGTACTTC. Protein sequence: CATSDGGTGNHEQYF.

This clonotype was recorded many times. The CDR3: CASSVERGGRNEQFF. CDR3 nucleotide sequence: TGTGCCAGCAGTGTGGAGCGGGGGGGCCGGAATGAGCAGTTCTTC. The rearrangement joins TRBV2 to TRBJ2-1, with TRBD2 identical over 10 bases. The J segment lost 7 bases and the V segment lost 4 bases, leaving 7 bases of the junction unmatched. The CDR3 covers 15 residues. The germline V gene encodes CDR1 SNHLY and CDR2 FYNNEI.

This clonotype was counted a few times. This sequence joins TRBV7-3 and TRBJ2-1; D possibly corresponds to TRBD2 (5 bases). Trimming left V 5 bases short and J 8 bases short, with 13 bases between. Germline-derived CDR1 and CDR2 are SGHTA and FQGTGA. CDR3 length: 13 residues. The CDR3 region has the DNA TGTGCCAGCAGCCGGGAATTGGCGGATGAGCAGTTCTTC. It yields the protein CASSRELADEQFF.

A note on this clonotype: A single base separates this from a much larger clone, so it may be a read error. V usage is TRBV5-1 and J usage is TRBJ2-1, with D maybe TRBD2 (6 bases). This CDR3 comprises 15 residues. The V end lost 6 bases, the J end lost 5 bases, and 18 bases lay between the germline ends. Germline CDR1 is SGHRS and CDR2 is YFSETQ. CDR3 DNA sequence: TGCGCCAGCACCCCGTGGGACTTTTCGCACAATGAGCAGTTCTTC. Its translation is CASTPWDFSHNEQFF. Drawing the rest from reference TRBV5-1 and TRBJ2-1, the complete variable domain is KAGVTQTPRYLIKTRGQQVTLSCSPISGHRSVSWYQQTPGQGLQFLFEYFSETQRNKGNFPGRFSGRQFSNSRSEMNVSTLELGDSALYLCASTPWDFSHNEQFFGPGTRLTVL.

This clonotype was detected ten times or more. The chain couples TRBV12-3 or TRBV12-4 to TRBJ1-1; no clear D. V dropped 6 bases and J dropped 1 base, with 12 bases sitting between them. The CDR3 consists of 14 residues. This CDR3 is CASSPTGRNTEAFF. CDR3 DNA: TGTGCCAGCAGCCCTACCGGAAGGAACACTGAAGCTTTCTTT.

This clonotype occurred many times. The V gene is TRBV7-3, the J gene TRBJ2-2; no firm D call. The V gene's germline CDR1 is SGHTA and CDR2 FQGTGA. The CDR3 loop spans 14 amino acids. The V end was cut by 5 bases, the J end by 7 bases, with 14 bases between. CDR3 region: CASSPRWRGGELFF. In DNA form, the CDR3 reads TGTGCCAGCAGCCCCAGGTGGCGTGGCGGGGAGCTGTTTTTT.

The chain is built from TRBV7-2 and TRBJ2-7; 7 bases align to TRBD1. Germline CDR1 is SGHTA and CDR2 is FQGNSA. CDR3 length: 13 residues. With V trimmed by 5 bases and J by 2 bases, 3 bases remained unmatched. For the CDR3, the DNA is TGTGCCAGCAGCCAACAGGGGACCTACGAGCAGTACTTC. Encoded protein: CASSQQGTYEQYF.

The rearrangement joins TRBV7-8 to TRBJ1-1; possibly TRBD1 for D (5 bases). This CDR3 contains 14 residues. V lost 5 bases to trimming and J lost 2 bases, with 12 bases between them. The germline CDR1 and CDR2 sequences are SGHVS and FQNEAQ. CDR3 in DNA: TGTGCCAGCAGCCTAGGGACGGCTAACACTGAAGCTTTCTTT. Protein product: CASSLGTANTEAFF.

This clonotype has a handful of counts. J is TRBJ2-7 and V is TRBV4-2, with D possibly TRBD2 on 5 matching bases. V lost 0 bases, J lost 6 bases, and 9 bases lay in between. Germline V CDR1 and CDR2: LGHNA, YNFKEQ. This CDR3 spans 13 amino acids. This CDR3 reads CASSQEVGSEQYF. The DNA of the CDR3 is TGTGCCAGCAGCCAAGAGGTTGGGAGCGAGCAGTACTTC.

This clonotype was counted once. The chain is built from TRBV7-2 and TRBJ1-2; D unresolved. The CDR3 covers 13 residues. V was pared by 6 bases and J by 2 bases, with 10 bases between. CDR1 is SGHTA and CDR2 is FQGNSA in the germline V gene. CDR3: CASSTSYNYGYTF. CDR3 coding DNA: TGTGCCAGCAGTACCAGTTACAACTATGGCTACACCTTC.

The chain has TRBV5-1 and TRBJ2-3; D not certain. This CDR3 spans 13 amino acids. V was trimmed by 0 bases and J by 2 bases, leaving 4 bases between them. From germline, CDR1 is SGHRS and CDR2 YFSETQ. CDR3 residues: CASSLGITDTQYF. In DNA form, the CDR3 reads TGCGCCAGCAGCTTGGGAATCACAGATACGCAGTATTTT.

Details on this clonotype: This may be a read error: a much more frequent sequence differs by one nucleotide. The chain carries TRBV6-5 and TRBJ1-1, with D possibly TRBD1 on 5 matching bases. The CDR3 is 13 residues long. Germline values: CDR1 MNHEY, CDR2 SVGAGI. The V and J ends lost 0 bases and 4 bases respectively, with 6 bases between them. CDR3 sequence: CASSYSGGTEAFF. For the CDR3, the DNA is TGTGCCAGCAGTTACTCGGGGGGCACTGAAGCTTTCTTT.

This clonotype came up many times. The J gene is TRBJ1-1, the V gene TRBV12-5; possible D gene TRBD1, 5 bases. Trimming took off 5 bases at V and 5 bases at J, with 9 bases between the two ends. Germline V gene data show CDR1 as LGHNT and CDR2 as FRNRAP. The CDR3 totals 12 residues. The CDR3 DNA follows: TGTGCTAGTGGTGGGGGGTTGACTGAAGCTTTCTTT. Its translation is CASGGGLTEAFF.

There are many counts of this clonotype. The chain combines TRBV29-1 with TRBJ2-7; the D gene could be TRBD1 or TRBD2 (7 bases each). The CDR3 loop spans 14 amino acids. Germline assignment: CDR1 SQVTM and CDR2 ANQGSEA. The germline V and J ends were trimmed by 8 bases and 2 bases, with 19 bases remaining between them. This CDR3 is CSFGAGQTPYEQYF. CDR3 DNA: TGCAGCTTTGGAGCGGGACAGACCCCCTACGAGCAGTACTTC.

This clonotype was detected many times. The chain carries TRBV5-1 and TRBJ2-2; no definite D call. The V gene's germline CDR1 is SGHRS and CDR2 YFSETQ. The V end lost 7 bases, the J end lost 3 bases, and 13 bases lay between the germline ends. The CDR3 consists of 14 residues. In DNA form, the CDR3 reads TGCGCCAGCGGAGTAGAACCGGACACCGGGGAGCTGTTTTTT. Translated, it gives CASGVEPDTGELFF.

This clonotype was observed many times. This sequence joins TRBV7-8 and TRBJ2-7; D gene unclear. Trimming shortened V by 0 bases and J by 5 bases, and 11 bases separated the two germline ends. There are 14 residues in the CDR3. Germline V CDR1 and CDR2: SGHVS, FQNEAQ. DNA of the CDR3: TGTGCCAGCAGCTTAGCGCAAAGGGCCGACGAGCAGTACTTC. The encoded protein is CASSLAQRADEQYF.